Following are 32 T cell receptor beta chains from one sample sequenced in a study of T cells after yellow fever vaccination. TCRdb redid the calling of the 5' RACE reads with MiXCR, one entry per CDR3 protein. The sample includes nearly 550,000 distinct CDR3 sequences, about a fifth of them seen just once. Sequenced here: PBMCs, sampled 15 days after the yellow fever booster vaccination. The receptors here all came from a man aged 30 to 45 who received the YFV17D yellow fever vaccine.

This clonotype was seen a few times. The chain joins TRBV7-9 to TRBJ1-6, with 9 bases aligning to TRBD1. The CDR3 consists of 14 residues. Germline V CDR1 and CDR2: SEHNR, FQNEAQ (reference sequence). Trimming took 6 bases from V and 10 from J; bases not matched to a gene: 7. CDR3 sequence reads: CASRGTGTGSPLHF. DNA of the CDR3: TGTGCCAGCAGGGGGACAGGGACGGGGTCACCCCTCCACTTT.

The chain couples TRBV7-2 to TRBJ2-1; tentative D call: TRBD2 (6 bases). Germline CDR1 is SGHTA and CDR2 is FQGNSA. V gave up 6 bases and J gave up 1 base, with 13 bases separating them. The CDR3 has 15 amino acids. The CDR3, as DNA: TGTGCCAGCAGTCTCGGGAGCACATCCTACAATGAGCAGTTCTTC. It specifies CASSLGSTSYNEQFF.

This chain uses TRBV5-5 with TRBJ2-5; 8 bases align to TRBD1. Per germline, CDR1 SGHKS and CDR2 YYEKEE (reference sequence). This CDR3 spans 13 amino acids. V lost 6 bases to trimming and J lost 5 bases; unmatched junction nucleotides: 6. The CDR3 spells CASTLTGAETQYF. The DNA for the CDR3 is TGTGCCAGCACCCTGACAGGGGCGGAGACCCAGTACTTC. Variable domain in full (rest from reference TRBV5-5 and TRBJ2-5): DAGVTQSPTHLIKTRGQQVTLRCSPISGHKSVSWYQQVLGQGPQFIFQYYEKEERGRGNFPDRFSARQFPNYSSELNVNALLLGDSALYLCASTLTGAETQYFGPGTRLLVL.

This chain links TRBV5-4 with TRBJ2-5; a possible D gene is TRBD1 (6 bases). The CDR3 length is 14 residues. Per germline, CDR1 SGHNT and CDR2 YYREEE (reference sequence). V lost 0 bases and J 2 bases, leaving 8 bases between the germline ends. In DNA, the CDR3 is TGTGCCAGCAGCTTGGAGGGGGAACAAGAGACCCAGTACTTC. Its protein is CASSLEGEQETQYF.

This chain's CDR3 is CASGSTGELFF. DNA of the CDR3: TGTGCTAGTGGTTCCACCGGGGAGCTGTTTTTT. The rearrangement uses TRBV12-5 and TRBJ2-2, with unresolved D. The length of the CDR3 is 11 residues. Looked up from germline, CDR1 is LGHNT and CDR2 is FRNRAP. Trimming shortened V by 4 bases and J by 4 bases, and 1 base separated the two germline ends. Based on the CDR3 plus reference TRBV12-5 and TRBJ2-2, the full variable domain is DARVTQTPRHKVTEMGQEVTMRCQPILGHNTVFWYRQTMMQGLELLAYFRNRAPLDDSGMPKDRFSAEMPDATLATLKIQPSEPRDSAVYFCASGSTGELFFGEGSRLTVL.

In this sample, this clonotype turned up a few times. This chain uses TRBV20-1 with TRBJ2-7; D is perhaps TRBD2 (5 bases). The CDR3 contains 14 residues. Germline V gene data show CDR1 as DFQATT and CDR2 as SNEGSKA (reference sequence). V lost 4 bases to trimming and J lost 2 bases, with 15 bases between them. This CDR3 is CSAKVYSGAYEQYF. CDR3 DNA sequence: TGCAGTGCTAAAGTCTACAGCGGTGCCTACGAGCAGTACTTC.

This chain's CDR3 is CASSQDLTGTYEQYF. The CDR3 nucleotides are TGCGCCAGCAGCCAAGATCTAACCGGGACCTACGAGCAGTACTTC. The chain has TRBV4-3 and TRBJ2-7; a weak D match, TRBD2 (5 bases). CDR3 length: 15 residues. Germline lookup yields CDR1 LGHNA and CDR2 YSLEER. V was cut by 0 bases and J by 2 bases, with 11 bases left in between.

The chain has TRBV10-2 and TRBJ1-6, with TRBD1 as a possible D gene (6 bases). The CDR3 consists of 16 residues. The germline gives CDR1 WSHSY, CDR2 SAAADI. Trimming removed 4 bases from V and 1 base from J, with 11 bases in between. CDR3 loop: CASSGTGASYNSPLHF. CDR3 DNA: TGCGCCAGCAGTGGTACGGGGGCTTCCTATAATTCACCCCTCCACTTT.

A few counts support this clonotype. The CDR3 loop reads CSASSGDRVGSNQPQHF. DNA of the CDR3: TGCAGCGCTTCTTCGGGTGACAGGGTAGGGAGCAATCAGCCCCAGCATTTT. The chain joins TRBV29-1 to TRBJ1-5; 7 positions match TRBD1. The CDR3 is 17 amino acids. Germline V CDR1 and CDR2: SQVTM, ANQGSEA. V shed 7 bases and J 1 base; nucleotides not matched to a gene: 16. Complete variable domain (other parts from reference TRBV29-1 and TRBJ1-5): SAVISQKPSRDICQRGTSLTIQCQVDSQVTMMFWYRQQPGQSLTLIATANQGSEATYESGFVIDKFPISRPNLTFSTLTVSNMSPEDSSIYLCSASSGDRVGSNQPQHFGDGTRLSIL.

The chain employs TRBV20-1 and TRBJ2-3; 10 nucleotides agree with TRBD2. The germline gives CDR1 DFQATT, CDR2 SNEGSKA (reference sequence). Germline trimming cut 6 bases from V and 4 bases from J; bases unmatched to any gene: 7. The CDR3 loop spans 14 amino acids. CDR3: CSARSGRVADTQYF. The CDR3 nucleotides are TGCAGTGCCCGCAGCGGGAGGGTGGCAGATACGCAGTATTTT.

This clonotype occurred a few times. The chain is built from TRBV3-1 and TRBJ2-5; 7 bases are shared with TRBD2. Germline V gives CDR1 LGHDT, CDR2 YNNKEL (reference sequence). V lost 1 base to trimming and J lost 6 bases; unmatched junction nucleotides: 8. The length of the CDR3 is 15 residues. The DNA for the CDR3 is TGTGCCAGCAGCCAAGTAGGAAAGCGGGAAAAGACCCAGTACTTC. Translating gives CASSQVGKREKTQYF.

The CDR3 sequence: CASSSGLAKYNEQFF. In nucleotides, the CDR3 is TGTGCCAGCAGTTCCGGACTGGCAAAGTACAATGAGCAGTTCTTC. The chain uses TRBV6-5 and TRBJ2-1; D might be TRBD2 (5 bases). Germline CDR1 MNHEY, CDR2 SVGAGI. The CDR3 extends over 15 amino acids. The V end was cut by 4 bases, the J end by 4 bases, with 14 bases between.

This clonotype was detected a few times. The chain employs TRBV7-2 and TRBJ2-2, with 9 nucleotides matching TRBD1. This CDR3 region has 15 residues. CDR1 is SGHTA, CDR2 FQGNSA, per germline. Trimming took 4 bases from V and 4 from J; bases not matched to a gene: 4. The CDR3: CASSSNRGRTGELFF. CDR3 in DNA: TGTGCCAGCAGCTCGAACAGGGGGCGCACCGGGGAGCTGTTTTTT.

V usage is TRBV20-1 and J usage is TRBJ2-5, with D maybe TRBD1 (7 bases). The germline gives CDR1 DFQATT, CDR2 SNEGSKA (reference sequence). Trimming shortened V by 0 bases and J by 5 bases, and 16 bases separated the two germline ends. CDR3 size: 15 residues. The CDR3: CSARDRVAGGETQYF. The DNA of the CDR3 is TGCAGTGCTAGAGATCGGGTAGCAGGGGGGGAGACCCAGTACTTC.

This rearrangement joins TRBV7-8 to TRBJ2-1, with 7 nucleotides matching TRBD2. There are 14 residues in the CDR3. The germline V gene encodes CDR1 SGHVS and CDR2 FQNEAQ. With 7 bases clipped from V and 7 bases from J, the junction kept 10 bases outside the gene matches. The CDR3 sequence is CASTLGRERNEQFF. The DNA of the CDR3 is TGTGCCAGCACTCTAGGGAGGGAGAGGAATGAGCAGTTCTTC.

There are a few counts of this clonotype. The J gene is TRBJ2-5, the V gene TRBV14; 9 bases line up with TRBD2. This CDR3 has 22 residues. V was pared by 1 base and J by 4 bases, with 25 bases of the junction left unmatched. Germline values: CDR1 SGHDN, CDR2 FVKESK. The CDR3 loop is CASSQGAGQWTSENSKGETQYF. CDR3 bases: TGTGCCAGCAGCCAAGGGGCTGGGCAGTGGACTAGCGAGAACAGCAAAGGAGAGACCCAGTACTTC. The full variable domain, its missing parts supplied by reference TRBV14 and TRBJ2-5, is EAGVTQFPSHSVIEKGQTVTLRCDPISGHDNLYWYRRVMGKEIKFLLHFVKESKQDESGMPNNRFLAERTGGTYSTLKVQPAELEDSGVYFCASSQGAGQWTSENSKGETQYFGPGTRLLVL.

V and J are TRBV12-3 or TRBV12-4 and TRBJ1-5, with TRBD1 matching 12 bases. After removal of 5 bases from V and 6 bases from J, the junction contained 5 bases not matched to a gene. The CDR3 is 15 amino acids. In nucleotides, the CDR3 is TGTGCCAGCAGTCCGGGACAGGGGGCGAGTCAGCCCCAGCATTTT. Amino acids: CASSPGQGASQPQHF.

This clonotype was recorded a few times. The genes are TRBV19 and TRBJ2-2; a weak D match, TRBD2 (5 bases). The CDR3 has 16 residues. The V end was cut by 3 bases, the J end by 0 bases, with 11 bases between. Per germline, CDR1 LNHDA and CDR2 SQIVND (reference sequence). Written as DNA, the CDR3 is TGTGCCAGTAGTATGTTTGTCGGGGCGAACACCGGGGAGCTGTTTTTT. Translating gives CASSMFVGANTGELFF. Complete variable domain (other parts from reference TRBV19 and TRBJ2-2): DGGITQSPKYLFRKEGQNVTLSCEQNLNHDAMYWYRQDPGQGLRLIYYSQIVNDFQKGDIAEGYSVSREKKESFPLTVTSAQKNPTAFYLCASSMFVGANTGELFFGEGSRLTVL.

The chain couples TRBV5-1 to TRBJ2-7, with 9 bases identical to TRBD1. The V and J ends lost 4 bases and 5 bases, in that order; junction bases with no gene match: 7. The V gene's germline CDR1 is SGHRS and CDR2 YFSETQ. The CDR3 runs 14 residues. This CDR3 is CASSAGTGLNEQYF. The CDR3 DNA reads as TGCGCCAGCAGCGCCGGGACAGGGTTGAACGAGCAGTACTTC.

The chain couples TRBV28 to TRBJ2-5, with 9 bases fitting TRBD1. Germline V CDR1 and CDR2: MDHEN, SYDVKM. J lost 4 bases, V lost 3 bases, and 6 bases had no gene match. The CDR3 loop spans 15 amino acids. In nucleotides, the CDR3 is TGTGCCAGCAGTTTCGGACAGGGGTGGGGAGAGACCCAGTACTTC. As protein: CASSFGQGWGETQYF.

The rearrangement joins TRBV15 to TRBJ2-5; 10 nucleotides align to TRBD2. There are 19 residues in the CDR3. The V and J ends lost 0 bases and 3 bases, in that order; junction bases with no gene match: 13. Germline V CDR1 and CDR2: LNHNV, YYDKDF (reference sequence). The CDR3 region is CATSRDHGLADHRKETQYF. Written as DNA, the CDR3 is TGTGCCACCAGCAGAGATCACGGACTAGCGGATCATAGGAAAGAGACCCAGTACTTC.

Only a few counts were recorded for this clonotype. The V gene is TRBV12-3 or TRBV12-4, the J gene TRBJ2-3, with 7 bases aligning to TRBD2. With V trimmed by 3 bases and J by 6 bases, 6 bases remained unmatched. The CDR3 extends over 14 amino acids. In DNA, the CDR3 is TGTGCCAGCAGTTTCCGACTAGCAAGGGATACGCAGTATTTT. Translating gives CASSFRLARDTQYF.

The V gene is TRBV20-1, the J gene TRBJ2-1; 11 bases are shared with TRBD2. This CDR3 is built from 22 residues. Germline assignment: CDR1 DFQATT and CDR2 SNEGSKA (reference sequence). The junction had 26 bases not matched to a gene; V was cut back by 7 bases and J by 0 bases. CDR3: CSVLLAGDPLMSPKSSYNEQFF. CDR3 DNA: TGCAGTGTTCTACTAGCGGGAGATCCACTAATGTCCCCCAAAAGCTCCTACAATGAGCAGTTCTTC.

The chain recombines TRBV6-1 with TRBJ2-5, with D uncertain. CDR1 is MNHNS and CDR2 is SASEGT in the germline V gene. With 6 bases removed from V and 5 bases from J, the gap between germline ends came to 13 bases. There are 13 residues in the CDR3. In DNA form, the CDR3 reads TGTGCCAGCAGCCGTTACCGGGCGGAGACCCAGTACTTC. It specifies CASSRYRAETQYF.

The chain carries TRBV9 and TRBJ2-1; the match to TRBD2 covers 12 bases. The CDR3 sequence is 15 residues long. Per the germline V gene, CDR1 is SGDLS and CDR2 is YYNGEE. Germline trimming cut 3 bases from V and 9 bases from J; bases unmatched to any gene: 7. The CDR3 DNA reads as TGTGCCAGCAGCGCCCGACTAGCGGGAGAGGTTGAGCAGTTCTTC. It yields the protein CASSARLAGEVEQFF.

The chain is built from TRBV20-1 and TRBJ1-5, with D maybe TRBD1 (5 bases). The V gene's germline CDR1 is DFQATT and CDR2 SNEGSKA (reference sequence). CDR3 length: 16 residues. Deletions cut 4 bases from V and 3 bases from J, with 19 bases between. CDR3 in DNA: TGCAGTGCTATTCGGGCCAATCGACAGACCAATCAGCCCCAGCATTTT. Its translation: CSAIRANRQTNQPQHF.

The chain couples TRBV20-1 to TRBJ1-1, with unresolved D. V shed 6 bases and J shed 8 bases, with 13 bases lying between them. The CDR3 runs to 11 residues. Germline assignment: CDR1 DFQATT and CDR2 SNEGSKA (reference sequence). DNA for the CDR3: TGCAGTGCAACGAGGCAGATCGAAGCTTTCTTT. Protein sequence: CSATRQIEAFF.

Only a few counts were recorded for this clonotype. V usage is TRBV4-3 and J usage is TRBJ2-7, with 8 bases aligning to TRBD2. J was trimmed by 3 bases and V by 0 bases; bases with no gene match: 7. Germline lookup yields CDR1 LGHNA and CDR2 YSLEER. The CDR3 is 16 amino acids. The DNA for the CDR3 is TGCGCCAGCAGCCAAGATATCGAGCGGGAGAGCTACGAGCAGTACTTC. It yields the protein CASSQDIERESYEQYF.

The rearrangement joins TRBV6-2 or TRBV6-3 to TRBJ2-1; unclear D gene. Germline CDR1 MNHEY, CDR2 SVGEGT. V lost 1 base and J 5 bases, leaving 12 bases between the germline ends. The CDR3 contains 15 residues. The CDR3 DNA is TGTGCCAGCAGTTACTTAGCTTTTAGCCACAATGAGCAGTTCTTC. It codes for CASSYLAFSHNEQFF.

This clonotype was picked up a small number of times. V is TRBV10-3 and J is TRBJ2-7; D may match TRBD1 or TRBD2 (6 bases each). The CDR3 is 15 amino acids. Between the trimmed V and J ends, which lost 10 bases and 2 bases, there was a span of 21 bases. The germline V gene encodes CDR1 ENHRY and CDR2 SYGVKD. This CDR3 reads CATLPGGQAPYEQYF. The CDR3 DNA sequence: TGTGCCACCTTACCCGGGGGCCAGGCTCCCTACGAGCAGTACTTC.

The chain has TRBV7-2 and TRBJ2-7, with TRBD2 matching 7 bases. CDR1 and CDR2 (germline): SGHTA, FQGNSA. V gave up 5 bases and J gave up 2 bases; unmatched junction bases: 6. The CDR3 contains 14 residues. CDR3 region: CASSDRDYTYEQYF. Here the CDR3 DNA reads TGTGCCAGCAGCGACCGGGACTACACCTACGAGCAGTACTTC.

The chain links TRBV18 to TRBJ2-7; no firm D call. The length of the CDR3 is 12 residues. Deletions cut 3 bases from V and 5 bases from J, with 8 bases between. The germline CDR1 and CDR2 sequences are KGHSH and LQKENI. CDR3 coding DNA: TGTGCCAGCTCACCCAGTCGGAACGAGCAGTACTTC. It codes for CASSPSRNEQYF.